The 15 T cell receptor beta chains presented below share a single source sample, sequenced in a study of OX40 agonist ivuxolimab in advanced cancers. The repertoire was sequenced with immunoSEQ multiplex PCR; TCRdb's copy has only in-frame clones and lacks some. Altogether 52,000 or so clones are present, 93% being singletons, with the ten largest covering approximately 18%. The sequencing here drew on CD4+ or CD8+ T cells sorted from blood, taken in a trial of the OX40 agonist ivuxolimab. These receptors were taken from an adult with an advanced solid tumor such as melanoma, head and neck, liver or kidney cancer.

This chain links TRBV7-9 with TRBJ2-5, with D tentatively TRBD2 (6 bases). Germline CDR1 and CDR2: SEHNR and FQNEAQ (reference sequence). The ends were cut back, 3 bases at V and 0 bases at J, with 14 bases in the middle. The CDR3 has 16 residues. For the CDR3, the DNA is TGTGCCAGCAGCTTGGGACTCACAGCGTACCAAGAGACCCAGTACTTC. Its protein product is CASSLGLTAYQETQYF.

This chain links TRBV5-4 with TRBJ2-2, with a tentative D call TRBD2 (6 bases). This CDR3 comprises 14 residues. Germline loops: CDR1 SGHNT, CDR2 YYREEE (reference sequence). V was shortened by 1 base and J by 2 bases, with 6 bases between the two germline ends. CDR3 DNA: TGTGCCAGCAGCTTGACTAGCAACACCGGGGAGCTGTTTTTT. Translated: CASSLTSNTGELFF.

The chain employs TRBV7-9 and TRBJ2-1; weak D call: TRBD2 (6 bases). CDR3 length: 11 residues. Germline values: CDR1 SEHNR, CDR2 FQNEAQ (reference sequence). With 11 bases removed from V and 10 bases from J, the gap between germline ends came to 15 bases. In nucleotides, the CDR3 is TGTGCCTGCTGGGACTCCCCCGAGCAGTTCTTC. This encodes CACWDSPEQFF.

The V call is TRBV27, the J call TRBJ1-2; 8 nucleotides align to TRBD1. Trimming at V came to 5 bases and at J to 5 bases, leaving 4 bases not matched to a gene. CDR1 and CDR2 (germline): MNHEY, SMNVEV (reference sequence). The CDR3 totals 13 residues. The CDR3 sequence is CASSVDRGYGYTF. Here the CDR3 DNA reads TGTGCCAGCAGTGTCGACAGGGGTTATGGCTACACCTTC.

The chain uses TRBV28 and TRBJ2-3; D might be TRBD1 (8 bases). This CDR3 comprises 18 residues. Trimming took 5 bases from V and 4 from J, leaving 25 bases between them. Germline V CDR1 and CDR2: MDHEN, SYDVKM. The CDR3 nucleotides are TGTGCCAGCAGTCTATCACAAGCAGGGGGCGGGAGTCCAGATACGCAGTATTTT. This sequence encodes CASSLSQAGGGSPDTQYF. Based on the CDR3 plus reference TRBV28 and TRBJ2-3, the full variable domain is DVKVTQSSRYLVKRTGEKVFLECVQDMDHENMFWYRQDPGLGLRLIYFSYDVKMKEKGDIPEGYSVSREKKERFSLILESASTNQTSMYLCASSLSQAGGGSPDTQYFGPGTRLTVL.

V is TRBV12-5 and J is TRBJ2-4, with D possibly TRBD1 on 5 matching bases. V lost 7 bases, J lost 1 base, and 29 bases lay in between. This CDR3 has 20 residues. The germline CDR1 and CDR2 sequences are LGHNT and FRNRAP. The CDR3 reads CASVPFCKGFVEGAKNIQYF. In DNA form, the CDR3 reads TGTGCTAGTGTCCCGTTTTGTAAGGGGTTCGTCGAAGGGGCCAAAAACATTCAGTACTTC.

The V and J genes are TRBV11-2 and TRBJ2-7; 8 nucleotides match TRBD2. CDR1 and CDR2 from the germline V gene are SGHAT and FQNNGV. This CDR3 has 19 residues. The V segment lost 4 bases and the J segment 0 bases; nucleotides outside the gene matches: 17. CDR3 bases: TGTGCCAGCAGCTCACCCCTCATCCCGGGACTAGGGAACTCCTACGAGCAGTACTTC. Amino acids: CASSSPLIPGLGNSYEQYF.

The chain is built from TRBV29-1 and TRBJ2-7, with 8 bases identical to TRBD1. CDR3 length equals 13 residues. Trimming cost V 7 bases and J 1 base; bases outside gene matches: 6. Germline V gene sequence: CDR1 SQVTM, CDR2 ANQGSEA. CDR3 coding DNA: TGCAGCGCCGTGACAGGGGAGTCCTACGAGCAGTACTTC. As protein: CSAVTGESYEQYF.

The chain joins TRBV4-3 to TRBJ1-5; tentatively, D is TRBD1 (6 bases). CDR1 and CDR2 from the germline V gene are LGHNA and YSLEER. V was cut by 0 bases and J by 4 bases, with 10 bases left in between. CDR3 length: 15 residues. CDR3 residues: CASSQDLTGNQPQHF. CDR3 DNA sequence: TGCGCCAGCAGCCAAGATCTTACAGGGAATCAGCCCCAGCATTTT.

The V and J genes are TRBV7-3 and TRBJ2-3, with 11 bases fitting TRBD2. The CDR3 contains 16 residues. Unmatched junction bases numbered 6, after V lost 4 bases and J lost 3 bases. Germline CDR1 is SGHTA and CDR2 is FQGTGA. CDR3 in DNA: TGTGCCAGCAGCTCCTCGACTAGCGGGATTACAGATACGCAGTATTTT. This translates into CASSSSTSGITDTQYF.

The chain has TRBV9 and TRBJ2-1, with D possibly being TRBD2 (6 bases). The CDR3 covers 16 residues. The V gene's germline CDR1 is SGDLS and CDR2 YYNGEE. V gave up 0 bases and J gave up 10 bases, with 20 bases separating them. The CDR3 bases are TGTGCCAGCAGCGTAGCAACAGCGGAGGGCCTCCGGGAGCAGTTCTTC. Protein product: CASSVATAEGLREQFF.

The CDR3 DNA reads TGTGCCAGCAGCCTGGTAGGACAGGGCAATGGCTACACCTTC. It specifies CASSLVGQGNGYTF. This chain connects TRBV5-6 to TRBJ1-2; 8 bases align to TRBD1. V shed 4 bases, J shed 6 bases, and the junction held 8 bases outside the gene matches. This CDR3 contains 14 residues. Germline CDR1 reads SGHDT; CDR2 reads YYEEEE.

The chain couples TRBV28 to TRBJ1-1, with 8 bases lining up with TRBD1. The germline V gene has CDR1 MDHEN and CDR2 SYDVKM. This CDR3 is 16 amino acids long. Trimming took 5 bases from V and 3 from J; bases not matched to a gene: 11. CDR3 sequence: CASSRFADRGYTEAFF. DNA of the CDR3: TGTGCCAGCAGTCGTTTTGCTGACAGGGGCTACACTGAAGCTTTCTTT.

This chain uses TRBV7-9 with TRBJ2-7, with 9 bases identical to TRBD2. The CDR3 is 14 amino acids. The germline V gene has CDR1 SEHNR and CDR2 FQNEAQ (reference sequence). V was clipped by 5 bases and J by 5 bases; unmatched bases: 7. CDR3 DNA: TGTGCCAGCAGCCCGGGACTAGCTTACCACGAGCAGTACTTC. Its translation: CASSPGLAYHEQYF.

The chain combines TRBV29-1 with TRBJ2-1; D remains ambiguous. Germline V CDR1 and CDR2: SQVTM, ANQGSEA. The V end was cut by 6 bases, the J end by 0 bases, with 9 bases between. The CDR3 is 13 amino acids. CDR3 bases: TGCAGCGTATACTGGAGCTCCTACAATGAGCAGTTCTTC. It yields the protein CSVYWSSYNEQFF.